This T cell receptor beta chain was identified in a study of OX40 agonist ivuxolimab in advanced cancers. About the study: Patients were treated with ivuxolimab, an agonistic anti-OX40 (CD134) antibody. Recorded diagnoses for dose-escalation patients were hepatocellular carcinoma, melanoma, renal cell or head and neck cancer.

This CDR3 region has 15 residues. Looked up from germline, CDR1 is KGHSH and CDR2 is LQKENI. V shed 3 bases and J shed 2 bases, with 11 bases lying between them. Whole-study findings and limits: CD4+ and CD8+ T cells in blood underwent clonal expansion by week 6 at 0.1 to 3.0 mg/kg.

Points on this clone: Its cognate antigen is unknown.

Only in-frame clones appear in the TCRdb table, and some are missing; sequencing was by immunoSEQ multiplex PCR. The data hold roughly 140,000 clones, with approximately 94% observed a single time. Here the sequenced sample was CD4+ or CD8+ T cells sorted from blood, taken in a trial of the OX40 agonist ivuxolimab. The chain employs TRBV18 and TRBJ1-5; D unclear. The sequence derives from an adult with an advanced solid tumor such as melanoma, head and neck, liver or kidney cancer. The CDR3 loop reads CASSPAWAGNQPQHF. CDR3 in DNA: TGTGCCAGCTCACCGGCCTGGGCAGGCAATCAGCCCCAGCATTTT.